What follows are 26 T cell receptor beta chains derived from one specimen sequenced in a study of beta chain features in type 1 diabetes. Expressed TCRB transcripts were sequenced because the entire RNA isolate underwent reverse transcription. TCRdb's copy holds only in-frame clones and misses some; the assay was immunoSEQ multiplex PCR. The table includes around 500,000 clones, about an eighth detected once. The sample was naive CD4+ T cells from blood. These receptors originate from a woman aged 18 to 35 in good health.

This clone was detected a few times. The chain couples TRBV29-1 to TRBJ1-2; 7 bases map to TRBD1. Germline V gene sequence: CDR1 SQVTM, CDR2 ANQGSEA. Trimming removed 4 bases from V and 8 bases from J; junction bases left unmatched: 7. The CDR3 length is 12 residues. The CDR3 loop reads CSVGGQSPGYTF. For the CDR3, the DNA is TGCAGCGTTGGGGGACAGTCCCCAGGCTACACCTTC. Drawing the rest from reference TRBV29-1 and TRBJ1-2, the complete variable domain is SAVISQKPSRDICQRGTSLTIQCQVDSQVTMMFWYRQQPGQSLTLIATANQGSEATYESGFVIDKFPISRPNLTFSTLTVSNMSPEDSSIYLCSVGGQSPGYTFGSGTRLTVV.

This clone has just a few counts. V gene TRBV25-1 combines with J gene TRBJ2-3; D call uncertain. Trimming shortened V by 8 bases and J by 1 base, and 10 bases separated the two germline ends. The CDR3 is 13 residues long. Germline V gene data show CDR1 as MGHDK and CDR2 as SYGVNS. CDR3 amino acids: CASAIPGTDTQYF. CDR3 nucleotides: TGTGCCAGCGCTATCCCCGGCACAGATACGCAGTATTTT.

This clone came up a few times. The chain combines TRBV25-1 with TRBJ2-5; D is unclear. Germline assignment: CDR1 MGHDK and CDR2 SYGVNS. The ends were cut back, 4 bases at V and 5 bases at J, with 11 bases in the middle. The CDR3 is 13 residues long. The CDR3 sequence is CASSASGWETQYF. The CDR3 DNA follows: TGTGCCAGCAGTGCCTCGGGCTGGGAGACCCAGTACTTC.

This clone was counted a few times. CDR3 protein: CASSKMRQGLGEQFF. CDR3 DNA: TGTGCCAGCAGCAAAATGCGACAGGGTTTAGGTGAGCAGTTCTTC. The chain joins TRBV21-1 to TRBJ2-1; TRBD1 is the table's D call and was not checked against the DNA. TRBV21-1 is a known pseudogene. CDR3 length: 15 amino acids.

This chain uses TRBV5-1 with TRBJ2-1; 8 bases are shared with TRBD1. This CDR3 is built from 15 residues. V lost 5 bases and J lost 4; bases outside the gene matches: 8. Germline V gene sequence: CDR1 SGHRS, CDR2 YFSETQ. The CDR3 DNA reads TGCGCCAGCAGGGACGACAGGGGCCTATACAATGAGCAGTTCTTC. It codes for CASRDDRGLYNEQFF.

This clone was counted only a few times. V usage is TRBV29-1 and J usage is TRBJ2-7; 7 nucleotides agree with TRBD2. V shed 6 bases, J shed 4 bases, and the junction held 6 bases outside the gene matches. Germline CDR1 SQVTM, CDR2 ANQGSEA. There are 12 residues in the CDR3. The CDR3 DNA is TGCAGCGTAGGACGTAGCGGGTACGAGCAGTACTTC. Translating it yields CSVGRSGYEQYF.

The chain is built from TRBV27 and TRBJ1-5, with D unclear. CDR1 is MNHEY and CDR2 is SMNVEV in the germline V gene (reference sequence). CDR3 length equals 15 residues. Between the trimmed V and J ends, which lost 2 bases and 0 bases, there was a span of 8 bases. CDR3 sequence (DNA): TGTGCCAGCAGTTTAAAGTGGGATAGCAATCAGCCCCAGCATTTT. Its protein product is CASSLKWDSNQPQHF.

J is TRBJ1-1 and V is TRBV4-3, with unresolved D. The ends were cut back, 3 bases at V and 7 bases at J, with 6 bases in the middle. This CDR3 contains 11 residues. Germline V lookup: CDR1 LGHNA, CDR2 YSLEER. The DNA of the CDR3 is TGCGCCAGCAGCCAGCAGAATGAAGCTTTCTTT. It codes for CASSQQNEAFF.

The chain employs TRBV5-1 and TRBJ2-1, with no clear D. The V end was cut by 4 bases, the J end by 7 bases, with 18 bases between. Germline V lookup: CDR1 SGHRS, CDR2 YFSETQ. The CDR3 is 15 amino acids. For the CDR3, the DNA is TGCGCCAGCAGCCCTGGCAGTCACCTCCCAAATGAGCAGTTCTTC. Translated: CASSPGSHLPNEQFF.

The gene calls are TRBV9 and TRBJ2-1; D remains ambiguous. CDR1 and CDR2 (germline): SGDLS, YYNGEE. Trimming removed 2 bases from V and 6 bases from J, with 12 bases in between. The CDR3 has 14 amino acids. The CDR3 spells CASSVSAQSNEQFF. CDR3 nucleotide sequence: TGTGCCAGCAGCGTGTCGGCACAGAGCAATGAGCAGTTCTTC.

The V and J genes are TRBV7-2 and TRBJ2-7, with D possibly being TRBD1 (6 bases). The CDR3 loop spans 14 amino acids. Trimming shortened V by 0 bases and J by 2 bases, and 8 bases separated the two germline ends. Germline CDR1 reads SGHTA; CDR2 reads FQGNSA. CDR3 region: CASSLAEGAYEQYV. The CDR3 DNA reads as TGTGCCAGCAGCTTAGCCGAGGGGGCCTACGAGCAGTACGTC.

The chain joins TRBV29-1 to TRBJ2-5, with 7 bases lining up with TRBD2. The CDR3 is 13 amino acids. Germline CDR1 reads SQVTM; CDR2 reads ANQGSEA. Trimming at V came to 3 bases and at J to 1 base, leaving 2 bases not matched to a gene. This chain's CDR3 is CSVEGGVQETQYF. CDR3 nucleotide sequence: TGCAGCGTTGAGGGAGGGGTCCAAGAGACCCAGTACTTC.

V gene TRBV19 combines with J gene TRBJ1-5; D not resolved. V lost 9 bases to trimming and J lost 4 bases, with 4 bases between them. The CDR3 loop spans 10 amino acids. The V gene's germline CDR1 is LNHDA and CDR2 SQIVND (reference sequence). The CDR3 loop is CARNNQPQHF. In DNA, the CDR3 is TGTGCCAGGAATAATCAGCCCCAGCATTTT.

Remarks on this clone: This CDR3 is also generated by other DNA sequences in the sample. CDR3 residues: CASSLRVGTDTQYF. CDR3 sequence (DNA): TGTGCCAGCAGTTTAAGGGTCGGAACAGATACGCAGTATTTT. The chain is built from TRBV27 and TRBJ2-3; unclear D gene. This CDR3 region has 14 residues. The V gene's germline CDR1 is MNHEY and CDR2 SMNVEV (reference sequence). Trimming took off 2 bases at V and 3 bases at J, with 9 bases between the two ends.

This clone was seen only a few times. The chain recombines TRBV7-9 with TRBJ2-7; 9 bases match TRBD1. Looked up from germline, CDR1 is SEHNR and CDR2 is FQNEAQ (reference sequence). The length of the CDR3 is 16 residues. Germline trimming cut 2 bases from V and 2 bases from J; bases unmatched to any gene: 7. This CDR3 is CASSLSGTGKPYEQYV. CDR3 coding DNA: TGTGCCAGCAGCTTATCCGGGACAGGGAAGCCCTACGAGCAGTACGTC.

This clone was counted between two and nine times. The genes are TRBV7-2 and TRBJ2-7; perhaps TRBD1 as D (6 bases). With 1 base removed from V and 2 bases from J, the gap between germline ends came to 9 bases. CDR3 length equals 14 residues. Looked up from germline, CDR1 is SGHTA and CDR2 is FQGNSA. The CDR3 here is CASSLEGGPYEQYF. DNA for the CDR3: TGTGCCAGCAGCTTAGAAGGGGGACCCTACGAGCAGTACTTC. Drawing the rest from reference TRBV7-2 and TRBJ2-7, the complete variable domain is GAGVSQSPSNKVTEKGKDVELRCDPISGHTALYWYRQSLGQGLEFLIYFQGNSAPDKSGLPSDRFSAERTGGSVSTLTIQRTQQEDSAVYLCASSLEGGPYEQYFGPGTRLTVT.

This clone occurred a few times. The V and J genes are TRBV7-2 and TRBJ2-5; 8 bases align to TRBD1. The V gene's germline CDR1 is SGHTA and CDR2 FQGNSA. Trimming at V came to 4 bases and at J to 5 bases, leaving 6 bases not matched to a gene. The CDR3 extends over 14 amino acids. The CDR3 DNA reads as TGTGCCAGCAGCTCGCGGACAGGGAAGGAGACCCAGTACTTC. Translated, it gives CASSSRTGKETQYF.

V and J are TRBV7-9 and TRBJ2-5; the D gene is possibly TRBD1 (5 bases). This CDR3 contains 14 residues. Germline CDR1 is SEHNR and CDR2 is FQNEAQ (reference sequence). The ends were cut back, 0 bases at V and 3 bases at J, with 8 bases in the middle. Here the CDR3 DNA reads TGTGCCAGCAGCTTAGCGCTCAGGGAAGAGACCCAGTACTTC. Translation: CASSLALREETQYF.

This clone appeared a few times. The CDR3 DNA reads as TGTGCCAGCTCCCGCGGGCCGAGCTCTGGGGCCAACGTCCTGACTTTC. Encoded protein: CASSRGPSSGANVLTF. The chain links TRBV18 to TRBJ2-6; D perhaps matches TRBD2 (5 bases). CDR3 length: 16 amino acids. Germline values: CDR1 KGHSH, CDR2 LQKENI. V was trimmed by 6 bases and J by 0 bases, leaving 12 bases between them.

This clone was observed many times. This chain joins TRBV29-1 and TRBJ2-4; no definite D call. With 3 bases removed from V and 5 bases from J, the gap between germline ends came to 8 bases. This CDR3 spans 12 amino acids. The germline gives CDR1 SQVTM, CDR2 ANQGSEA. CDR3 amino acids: CSVEGNQNIQYF. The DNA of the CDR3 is TGCAGCGTTGAGGGGAATCAAAACATTCAGTACTTC.

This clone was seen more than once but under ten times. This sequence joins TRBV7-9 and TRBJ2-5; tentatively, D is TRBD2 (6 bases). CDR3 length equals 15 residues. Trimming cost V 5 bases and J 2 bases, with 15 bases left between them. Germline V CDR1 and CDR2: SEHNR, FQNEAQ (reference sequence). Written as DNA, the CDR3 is TGTGCCAGCAGCCCCCGGAGTGGAGGGCAAGAGACCCAGTACTTC. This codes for CASSPRSGGQETQYF. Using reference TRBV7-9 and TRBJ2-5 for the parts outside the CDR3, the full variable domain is DTGVSQNPRHKITKRGQNVTFRCDPISEHNRLYWYRQTLGQGPEFLTYFQNEAQLEKSRLLSDRFSAERPKGSFSTLEIQRTEQGDSAMYLCASSPRSGGQETQYFGPGTRLLVL.

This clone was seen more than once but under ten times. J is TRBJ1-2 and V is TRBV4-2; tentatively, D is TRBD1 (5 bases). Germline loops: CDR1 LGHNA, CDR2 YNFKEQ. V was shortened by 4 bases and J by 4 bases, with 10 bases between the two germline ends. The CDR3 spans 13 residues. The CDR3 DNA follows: TGTGCCAGCAGCCCTTGGGACTCCTATGGCTACACCTTC. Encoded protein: CASSPWDSYGYTF.

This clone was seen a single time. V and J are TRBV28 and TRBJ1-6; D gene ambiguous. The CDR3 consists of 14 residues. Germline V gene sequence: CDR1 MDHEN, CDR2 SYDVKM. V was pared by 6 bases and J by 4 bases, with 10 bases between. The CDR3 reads CASSPLGYNSPLHF. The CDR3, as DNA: TGTGCCAGCAGCCCTCTCGGGTATAATTCACCCCTCCACTTT.

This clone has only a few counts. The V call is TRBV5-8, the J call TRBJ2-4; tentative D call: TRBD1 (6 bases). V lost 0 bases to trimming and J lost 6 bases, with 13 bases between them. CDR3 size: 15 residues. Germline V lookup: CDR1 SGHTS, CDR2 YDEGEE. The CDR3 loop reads CASSLGGGLRNIQYF. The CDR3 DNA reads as TGTGCCAGCAGCTTGGGAGGGGGTTTGAGAAACATTCAGTACTTC.

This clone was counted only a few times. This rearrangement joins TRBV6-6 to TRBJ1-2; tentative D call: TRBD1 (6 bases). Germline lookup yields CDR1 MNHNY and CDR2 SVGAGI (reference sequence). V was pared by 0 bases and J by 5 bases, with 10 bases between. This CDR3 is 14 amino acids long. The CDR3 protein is CASSYSAQGYGYTF. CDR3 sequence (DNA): TGTGCCAGCAGTTACTCGGCACAGGGTTATGGCTACACCTTC.

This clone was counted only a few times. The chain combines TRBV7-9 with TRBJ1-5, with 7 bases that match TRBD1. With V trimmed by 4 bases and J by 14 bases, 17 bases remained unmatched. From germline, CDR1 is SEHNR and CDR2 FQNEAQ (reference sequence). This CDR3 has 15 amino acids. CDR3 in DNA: TGTGCCAGCAGCTCGGACGGGACAGCAATCAGCCCAAAGCATTTT. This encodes CASSSDGTAISPKHF.